This T cell receptor beta chain is from a study of identical twins. The CDR3 runs to 16 residues. The germline V gene encodes CDR1 PRHDT and CDR2 FYEKMQ (reference sequence). Trimming removed 2 bases at V and 0 bases at J, with 13 bases between. This clonotype was picked up a small number of times. Addition of a universal primer site occurred through template switching, and cDNA carried unique molecular identifiers. TCRdb re-called the 5' RACE reads through MiXCR, storing one row per CDR3 protein. This sample has approximately 1.8 million distinct CDR3 sequences, with 25% to 35% found just once. Specimen: cord blood. J is TRBJ2-5 and V is TRBV13; D may be TRBD1 or TRBD2 (5 bases each). The receptor's source is a newborn girl in good health. CDR3 protein: CASSLHPGRYQETQYF. The DNA of the CDR3 is TGTGCCAGCAGCTTACACCCGGGACGGTACCAAGAGACCCAGTACTTC.